These 21 T cell receptor beta chains were sequenced from one sample in a study of blood T cell repertoires in COVID-19. Only in-frame clones appear in the TCRdb table, and some are missing; sequencing was by immunoSEQ multiplex PCR. The data hold about 97,000 clones, with approximately 84% observed a single time. Sequenced material: peripheral blood. The receptors derive from a man aged 65 to 79 with acute or convalescent COVID-19.

V usage is TRBV18 and J usage is TRBJ2-5; TRBD1 might be the D (6 bases). V was cut by 0 bases and J by 5 bases, with 10 bases left in between. The CDR3 has 14 amino acids. The germline V gene has CDR1 KGHSH and CDR2 LQKENI. The CDR3 reads CASSPPWGQETQYF. CDR3 DNA: TGTGCCAGCTCACCACCATGGGGGCAGGAGACCCAGTACTTC.

The J gene is TRBJ1-5, the V gene TRBV11-2; D uncertain. The CDR3 is made up of 14 amino acids. From germline, CDR1 is SGHAT and CDR2 FQNNGV. Trimming pared 1 base from V and 5 bases from J, leaving 9 bases between. The CDR3 loop reads CASSLAGTHQPQHF. CDR3 coding DNA: TGTGCCAGCAGCTTAGCTGGCACCCATCAGCCCCAGCATTTT.

The chain carries TRBV9 and TRBJ1-3; D gene uncertain. V lost 3 bases and J lost 0, with 7 bases in between. Germline values: CDR1 SGDLS, CDR2 YYNGEE. The CDR3 totals 14 residues. CDR3 DNA sequence: TGTGCCAGCAGCGAACAGAGCTCTGGAAACACCATATATTTT. It codes for CASSEQSSGNTIYF.

The J gene is TRBJ2-3, the V gene TRBV5-4; 10 nucleotides agree with TRBD2. The CDR3 sequence is 16 residues long. The V gene's germline CDR1 is SGHNT and CDR2 YYREEE (reference sequence). Losses at the gene ends were 4 bases for V and 1 base for J; bases not matched to a gene: 6. CDR3 region: CASSKTGTSGTDTQYF. The CDR3 nucleotides are TGTGCCAGCAGCAAAACCGGGACTAGCGGCACAGATACGCAGTATTTT.

The chain has TRBV28 and TRBJ2-3, with 12 bases fitting TRBD2. The V and J ends lost 5 bases and 0 bases, in that order; junction bases with no gene match: 6. This CDR3 has 17 amino acids. Germline CDR1 MDHEN, CDR2 SYDVKM. CDR3 region: CASSTRGTSGSTDTQYF. In DNA, the CDR3 is TGTGCCAGCAGTACAAGGGGGACTAGCGGGAGCACAGATACGCAGTATTTT.

The V and J genes are TRBV28 and TRBJ2-5; 12 nucleotides agree with TRBD2. CDR1 is MDHEN, CDR2 SYDVKM, per germline. V gave up 6 bases and J gave up 4 bases; unmatched junction bases: 6. This CDR3 has 15 residues. The CDR3 is CASRRRLAGAETQYF. CDR3 sequence (DNA): TGTGCCAGCAGGCGACGACTAGCGGGAGCAGAGACCCAGTACTTC.

The rearrangement uses TRBV7-3 and TRBJ2-3; D is perhaps TRBD2 (6 bases). CDR1 and CDR2 from the germline V gene are SGHTA and FQGTGA. The CDR3 extends over 16 amino acids. The ends were cut back, 1 base at V and 0 bases at J, with 11 bases in the middle. As DNA, the CDR3 is TGTGCCAGCAGCTTAAGAGGCGGGACTAGCACAGATACGCAGTATTTT. It specifies CASSLRGGTSTDTQYF. Looking up the rest from reference TRBV7-3 and TRBJ2-3 gives the full variable domain: GAGVSQTPSNKVTEKGKYVELRCDPISGHTALYWYRQSLGQGPEFLIYFQGTGAADDSGLPNDRFFAVRPEGSVSTLKIQRTERGDSAVYLCASSLRGGTSTDTQYFGPGTRLTVL.

The chain couples TRBV13 to TRBJ2-7; 8 positions agree with TRBD2. The V segment lost 5 bases and the J segment 5 bases; nucleotides outside the gene matches: 11. In germline, CDR1 is PRHDT, CDR2 FYEKMQ (reference sequence). The CDR3 length is 15 residues. The CDR3: CASSRTGTRKDEQYF. DNA of the CDR3: TGTGCCAGCAGCCGCACCGGGACTAGGAAGGACGAGCAGTACTTC.

The chain couples TRBV14 to TRBJ1-1; weak D call: TRBD1 (6 bases). Trimming shortened V by 3 bases and J by 8 bases, and 10 bases separated the two germline ends. Germline CDR1 and CDR2: SGHDN and FVKESK. This CDR3 is built from 12 residues. CDR3 in amino acids: CASSQDRFEAFF. The DNA for the CDR3 is TGTGCCAGCAGCCAGGACAGATTCGAAGCTTTCTTT. The whole variable domain, filled in from reference TRBV14 and TRBJ1-1, reads EAGVTQFPSHSVIEKGQTVTLRCDPISGHDNLYWYRRVMGKEIKFLLHFVKESKQDESGMPNNRFLAERTGGTYSTLKVQPAELEDSGVYFCASSQDRFEAFFGQGTRLTVV.

This sequence joins TRBV7-2 and TRBJ1-4; 10 nucleotides agree with TRBD1. The germline CDR1 and CDR2 sequences are SGHTA and FQGNSA. The V and J ends lost 6 bases and 1 base, in that order; junction bases with no gene match: 8. CDR3 length: 17 residues. The CDR3 DNA reads as TGTGCCAGCAGTCGCCGGGACAGGGGAGTAACTAATGAAAAACTGTTTTTT. Its protein product is CASSRRDRGVTNEKLFF.

The chain combines TRBV7-2 with TRBJ1-6; 7 bases are shared with TRBD1. CDR1 SGHTA and CDR2 FQGNSA come from the germline V gene. This CDR3 contains 16 residues. V trimming: 5 bases; J trimming: 5 bases; junction bases outside the gene matches: 9. The CDR3 sequence: CASSRNTDRNNSPLHF. Written as DNA, the CDR3 is TGTGCCAGCAGCCGGAATACGGACAGGAATAATTCACCCCTCCACTTT.

A few counts support this clone. V gene TRBV24-1 combines with J gene TRBJ1-1; D perhaps matches TRBD1 (6 bases). Trimming took off 6 bases at V and 6 bases at J, with 16 bases between the two ends. Germline V gene data show CDR1 as KGHDR and CDR2 as SFDVKD. The CDR3 spans 14 residues. The DNA of the CDR3 is TGTGCCACCAGTAAGACAGGCTCCGGCGCTGAAGCTTTCTTT. Translation: CATSKTGSGAEAFF.

This clone has a handful of counts. The J gene is TRBJ2-1, the V gene TRBV7-9; possibly TRBD1 for D (5 bases). Germline-derived CDR1 and CDR2 are SEHNR and FQNEAQ (reference sequence). V lost 11 bases and J 0 bases, leaving 14 bases between the germline ends. The CDR3 consists of 14 residues. The CDR3 protein is CACGARASYNEQFF. CDR3 in DNA: TGTGCCTGTGGGGCGAGAGCCTCCTACAATGAGCAGTTCTTC.

The chain has TRBV30 and TRBJ1-5, with TRBD1 matching over 10 bases. Germline V gives CDR1 GTSNPN, CDR2 SVGIG (reference sequence). The trim removed 2 bases at V and 5 bases at J, leaving 9 bases unmatched. This CDR3 spans 16 amino acids. The CDR3 sequence is CAWSPRRDRGYQPQHF. The CDR3 DNA is TGTGCCTGGAGTCCCCGGCGGGACAGGGGTTATCAGCCCCAGCATTTT.

The chain has TRBV2 and TRBJ2-2, with D tentatively TRBD2 (7 bases). The V gene's germline CDR1 is SNHLY and CDR2 FYNNEI. This CDR3 has 14 residues. Trimming pared 10 bases from V and 1 base from J, leaving 13 bases between. DNA of the CDR3: TGTGCCACCAGGGGAGGGGAGAACACCGGGGAGCTGTTTTTT. Translating it yields CATRGGENTGELFF.

The DNA for the CDR3 is TGCAGCGTTGAAGCGCAGGGACTAGCGGGACCTACTAGCACAGATACGCAGTATTTT. It codes for CSVEAQGLAGPTSTDTQYF. This sequence joins TRBV29-1 and TRBJ2-3, with 13 nucleotides matching TRBD2. The junction had 10 bases not matched to a gene; V was cut back by 1 base and J by 0 bases. The length of the CDR3 is 19 residues. The germline V gene encodes CDR1 SQVTM and CDR2 ANQGSEA.

The chain joins TRBV19 to TRBJ2-7; 8 bases align to TRBD2. The V gene end was trimmed by 3 bases and the J gene end by 9 bases; junction bases not matched to a gene: 13. Germline lookup yields CDR1 LNHDA and CDR2 SQIVND (reference sequence). The CDR3 length is 15 residues. The CDR3 is CASSISLDGTSLQYF. DNA of the CDR3: TGTGCCAGTAGTATCTCCTTGGACGGGACTAGTCTGCAGTACTTC.

The chain links TRBV7-2 to TRBJ2-1, with D perhaps TRBD2 (6 bases). Germline CDR1 reads SGHTA; CDR2 reads FQGNSA. CDR3 length: 15 residues. The V gene lost 6 bases and the J gene lost 7 bases, with 19 bases spanning the gap. The CDR3 region has the DNA TGTGCCAGCAGTCTAACTGGGGAGGCTTGGAATGAGCAGTTCTTC. Translation: CASSLTGEAWNEQFF. The variable domain in full, completed from reference TRBV7-2 and TRBJ2-1, reads GAGVSQSPSNKVTEKGKDVELRCDPISGHTALYWYRQSLGQGLEFLIYFQGNSAPDKSGLPSDRFSAERTGGSVSTLTIQRTQQEDSAVYLCASSLTGEAWNEQFFGPGTRLTVL.

The chain joins TRBV5-1 to TRBJ2-2; D perhaps matches TRBD2 (5 bases). The CDR3 loop spans 15 amino acids. V lost 1 base and J 5 bases, leaving 12 bases between the germline ends. Germline CDR1 is SGHRS and CDR2 is YFSETQ. CDR3 bases: TGCGCCAGCAGCTTGTCGGAGGCGGATACCGGGGAGCTGTTTTTT. Translating it yields CASSLSEADTGELFF.

This chain uses TRBV27 with TRBJ1-1; D perhaps matches TRBD1 (5 bases). V was cut by 4 bases and J by 0 bases, with 6 bases left in between. Germline V gene data show CDR1 as MNHEY and CDR2 as SMNVEV (reference sequence). This CDR3 is built from 13 residues. The CDR3 DNA reads TGTGCCAGCAGTTGGGACTTGAACACTGAAGCTTTCTTT. It translates to CASSWDLNTEAFF.

The CDR3: CASSAGLAGLPYEQYF. As DNA, the CDR3 is TGTGCCAGCAGCGCGGGACTAGCGGGATTACCCTACGAGCAGTACTTC. The chain joins TRBV9 to TRBJ2-7; 13 bases agree with TRBD2. Germline values: CDR1 SGDLS, CDR2 YYNGEE. This CDR3 contains 16 residues. V shed 3 bases and J 2 bases; nucleotides not matched to a gene: 5.